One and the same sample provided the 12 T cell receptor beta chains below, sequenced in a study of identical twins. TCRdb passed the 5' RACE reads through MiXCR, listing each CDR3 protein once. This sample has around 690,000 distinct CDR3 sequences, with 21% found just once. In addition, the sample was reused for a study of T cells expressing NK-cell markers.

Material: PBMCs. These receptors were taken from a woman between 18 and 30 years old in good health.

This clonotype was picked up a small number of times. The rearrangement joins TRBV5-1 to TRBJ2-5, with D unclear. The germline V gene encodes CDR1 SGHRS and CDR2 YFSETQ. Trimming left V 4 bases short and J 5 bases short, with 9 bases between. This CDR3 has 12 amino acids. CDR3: CASSPIGETQYF. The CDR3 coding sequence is TGCGCCAGCAGCCCCATTGGGGAGACCCAGTACTTC. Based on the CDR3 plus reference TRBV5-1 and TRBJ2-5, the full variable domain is KAGVTQTPRYLIKTRGQQVTLSCSPISGHRSVSWYQQTPGQGLQFLFEYFSETQRNKGNFPGRFSGRQFSNSRSEMNVSTLELGDSALYLCASSPIGETQYFGPGTRLLVL.

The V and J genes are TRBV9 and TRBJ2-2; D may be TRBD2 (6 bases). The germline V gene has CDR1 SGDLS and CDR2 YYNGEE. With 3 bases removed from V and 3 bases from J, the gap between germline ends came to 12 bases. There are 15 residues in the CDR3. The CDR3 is CASSDGSSHTGELFF. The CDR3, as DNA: TGTGCCAGCAGCGACGGGAGTTCGCACACCGGGGAGCTGTTTTTT.

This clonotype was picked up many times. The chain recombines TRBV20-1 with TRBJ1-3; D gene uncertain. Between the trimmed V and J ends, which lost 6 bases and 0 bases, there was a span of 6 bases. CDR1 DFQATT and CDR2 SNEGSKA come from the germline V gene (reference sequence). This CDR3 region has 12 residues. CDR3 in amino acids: CSASGSGNTIYF. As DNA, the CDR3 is TGCAGTGCATCAGGCTCTGGAAACACCATATATTTT.

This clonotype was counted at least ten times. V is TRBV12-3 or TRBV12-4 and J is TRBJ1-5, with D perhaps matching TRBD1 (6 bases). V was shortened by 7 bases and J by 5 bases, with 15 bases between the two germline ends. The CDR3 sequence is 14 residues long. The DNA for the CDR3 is TGTGCCAGCACCCTCGACAGGATGTATCAGCCCCAGCATTTT. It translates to CASTLDRMYQPQHF.

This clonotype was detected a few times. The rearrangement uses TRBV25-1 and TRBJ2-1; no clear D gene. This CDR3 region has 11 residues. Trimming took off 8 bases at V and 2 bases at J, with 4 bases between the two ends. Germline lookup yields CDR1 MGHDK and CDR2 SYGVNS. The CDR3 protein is CASWAYNEQFF. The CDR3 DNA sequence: TGTGCCAGCTGGGCCTACAATGAGCAGTTCTTC.

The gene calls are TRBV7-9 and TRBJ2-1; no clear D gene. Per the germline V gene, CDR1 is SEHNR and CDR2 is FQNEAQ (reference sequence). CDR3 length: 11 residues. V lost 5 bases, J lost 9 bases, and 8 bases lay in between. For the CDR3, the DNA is TGTGCCAGCAGCCCGATTGGTGAGCAGTTCTTC. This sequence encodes CASSPIGEQFF.

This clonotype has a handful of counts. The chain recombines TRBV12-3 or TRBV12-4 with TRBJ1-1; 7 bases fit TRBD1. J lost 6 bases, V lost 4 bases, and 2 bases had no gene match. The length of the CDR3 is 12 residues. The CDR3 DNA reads TGTGCCAGCAGTTGGCAGGGGGCTGAAGCTTTCTTT. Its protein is CASSWQGAEAFF.

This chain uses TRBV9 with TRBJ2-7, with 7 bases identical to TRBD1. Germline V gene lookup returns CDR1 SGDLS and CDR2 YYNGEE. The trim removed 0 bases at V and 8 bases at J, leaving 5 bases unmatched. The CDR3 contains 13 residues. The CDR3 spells CASSVDPTGQQYF. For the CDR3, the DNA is TGTGCCAGCAGCGTAGACCCGACAGGGCAGCAGTACTTC. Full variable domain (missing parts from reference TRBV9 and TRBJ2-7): DSGVTQTPKHLITATGQRVTLRCSPRSGDLSVYWYQQSLDQGLQFLIQYYNGEERAKGNILERFSAQQFPDLHSELNLSSLELGDSALYFCASSVDPTGQQYFGPGTRLTVT.

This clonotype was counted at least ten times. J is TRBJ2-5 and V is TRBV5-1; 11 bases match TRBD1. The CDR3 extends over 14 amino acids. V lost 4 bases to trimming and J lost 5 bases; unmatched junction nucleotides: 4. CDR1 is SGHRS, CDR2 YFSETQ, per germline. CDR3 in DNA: TGCGCCAGCAGCGTGGGACAGGGGGATGAGACCCAGTACTTC. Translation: CASSVGQGDETQYF. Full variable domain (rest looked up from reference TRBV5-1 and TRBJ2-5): KAGVTQTPRYLIKTRGQQVTLSCSPISGHRSVSWYQQTPGQGLQFLFEYFSETQRNKGNFPGRFSGRQFSNSRSEMNVSTLELGDSALYLCASSVGQGDETQYFGPGTRLLVL.

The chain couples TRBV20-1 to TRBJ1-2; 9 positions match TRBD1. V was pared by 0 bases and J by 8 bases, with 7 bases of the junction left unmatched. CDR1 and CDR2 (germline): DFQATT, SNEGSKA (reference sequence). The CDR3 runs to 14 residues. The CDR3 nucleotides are TGCAGTGCTAGAGACCCACAGGGGGCTTCCGGCTACACCTTC. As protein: CSARDPQGASGYTF.

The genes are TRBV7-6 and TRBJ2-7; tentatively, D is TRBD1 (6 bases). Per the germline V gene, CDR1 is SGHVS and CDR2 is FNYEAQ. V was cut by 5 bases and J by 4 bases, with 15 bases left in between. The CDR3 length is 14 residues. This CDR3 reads CASSPRDIRYEQYF. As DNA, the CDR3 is TGTGCCAGCAGCCCCCGGGACATACGTTACGAGCAGTACTTC.

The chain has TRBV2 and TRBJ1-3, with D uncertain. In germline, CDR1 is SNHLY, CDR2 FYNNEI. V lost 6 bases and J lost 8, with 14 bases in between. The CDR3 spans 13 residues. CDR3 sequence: CASSVGRGDTIYF. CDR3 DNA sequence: TGTGCCAGCAGCGTTGGCCGGGGAGACACCATATATTTT.